The present T cell receptor beta chain was sequenced within a study of cytomegalovirus exposure and HLA in healthy donors. Whole-study findings and limits: With high specificity and sensitivity, the classifier reportedly diagnosed cytomegalovirus status.

V shed 2 bases, J shed 4 bases, and the junction held 1 base outside the gene matches. The CDR3 length is 15 residues. From germline, CDR1 is SGHNT and CDR2 YENEEA. Comments on this clone: Antigen unknown.

Measured with immunoSEQ multiplex PCR; TCRdb has only the in-frame clones, and not every one. The sample carries some 50,000 clones, approximately 93% recorded once. Sequenced input: PBMCs. This chain uses TRBV11-3 with TRBJ2-2; TRBD2 agrees at 10 bases. This clonotype was sampled from a woman between 18 and 29 years old in good health and CMV-seronegative. The CDR3 region has the DNA TGTGCCAGCAGCTTACCTAGCGGGAGCACCGGGGAGCTGTTTTTT. Its protein product is CASSLPSGSTGELFF.